This T cell receptor beta chain was documented in a study of cytotoxic CD8 clonotypes in ibrutinib-treated CLL (dated by TCRdb to 2020 to 2023). Study-wide context: The cohort was composed of about 10 relapsed/refractory and roughly 15 treatment-naive patients; IGHV unmutated status was identified in roughly 17 patients. Responses were partial in 25 or so patients and complete in 2; after median around 66 months follow-up, roughly 14 stayed in remission and about 12 progressed. Samples at response were collected after a median of about 11 months of treatment, with a range of 6 to 36 months. On average, each sample had a few hundred thousand productive templates and approximately 85,000 productive rearrangements. Longitudinal samples were obtainable from about 30% of the 86 participants in the trial. Cryopreserved peripheral blood mononuclear cells were collected before treatment, at response, and at either disease progression or sustained remission. Patients were still on ibrutinib when every remission and progressive disease sample was collected. On the study overall, not on this receptor specifically: Clonality rose at ibrutinib response, remained stable during sustained remission, and dropped back toward baseline at progression. Public clonotypes were found to be uncommon and were observed to contract or remain stable during treatment; the increase in clonality was shown to reflect expansion of private clonotypes at ibrutinib response. Baseline clonality exceeded that of age-matched healthy donors and correlated strongly with circulating CD8+ T-cell counts. Lymph node repertoires were not examined, and the timing of sampling was not matched between patients in sustained remission and those whose disease progressed.

On a MiSeq, deep resolution sequencing aimed for a depth between 1 in 1 million and 1 in 200,000 T cells, with each clonotype covered around 10x on average. The immunoSEQ hsTCRB Kit was used to generate the TCR beta libraries. Regarding the original processing steps: Data were analyzed with ImmunoSEQ Data Assistant and ImmunoSEQ Analyzer, with V, D and J genes assigned per IMGT definitions. Clonality, with values ranging from 0 to 1, was calculated as one minus the normalized Shannon entropy of productive rearrangement frequencies. Public clonotype analysis was restricted to overrepresented clonotypes comprising at least 0.05% of each patient's repertoire. Approximately 12 repertoires from age-matched healthy donors, obtained from immuneACCESS, served as clonality controls. TCRdb obtained this table from immuneACCESS and retained in-frame rearrangements with V and J assigned. These tables miss some clones; where compared with another copy, unresolved V genes account for less than half of the shortfall, and the remainder is unexplained. V and J calls and clone size are as listed in that table; D and trimming were resolved from the DNA. The sample table holds a few hundred thousand clones, of which roughly 71% were seen once. Roughly 6% of the sample is taken by the ten largest.

Per the germline V gene, SQVTM is the CDR1 and ANQGSEA is the CDR2. The CDR3 has 11 amino acids, counting the end cysteine and phenylalanine. The retained sequence is limited to the CDR3, 33 bases, with the frame set at the first base. For TCR beta library preparation, approximately 2 micrograms of genomic DNA were extracted from the cryopreserved PBMCs. Longitudinal blood samples from CLL patients on ibrutinib monotherapy were analyzed using high-throughput TCR beta sequencing. Patients were enrolled in a phase 2 open-label single-center ibrutinib monotherapy trial. As for this clone: Its recognized antigen is unknown. Germline and junction disagree at one end, which may indicate a read error.

The source was PBMCs, collected after 36 months of ibrutinib treatment. This clonotype originated in a human donor with chronic lymphocytic leukemia. The chain links TRBV29-1 with TRBJ2-7; 10 bases in the junction line up with TRBD1. The sequenced DNA: TGCAGCGTTGAACCTGTGGGACAGGGGCACTTC. It translates as CSVEPVGQGHF.